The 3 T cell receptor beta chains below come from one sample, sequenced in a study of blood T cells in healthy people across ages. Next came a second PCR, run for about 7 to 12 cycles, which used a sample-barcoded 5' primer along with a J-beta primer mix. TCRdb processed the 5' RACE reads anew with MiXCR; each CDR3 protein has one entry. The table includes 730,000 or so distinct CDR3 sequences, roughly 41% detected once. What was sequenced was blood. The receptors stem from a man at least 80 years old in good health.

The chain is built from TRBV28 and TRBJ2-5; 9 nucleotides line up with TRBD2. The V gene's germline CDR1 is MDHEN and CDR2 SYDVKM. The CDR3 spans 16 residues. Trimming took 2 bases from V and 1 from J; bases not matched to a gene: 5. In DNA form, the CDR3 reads TGTGCCAGCAGTTTAGTAGCGGGAGCTTTCCAAGAGACCCAGTACTTC. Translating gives CASSLVAGAFQETQYF.

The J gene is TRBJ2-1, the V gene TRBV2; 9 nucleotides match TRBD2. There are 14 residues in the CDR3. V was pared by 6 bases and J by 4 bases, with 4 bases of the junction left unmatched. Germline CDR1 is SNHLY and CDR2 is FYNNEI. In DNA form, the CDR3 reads TGTGCCAGCAGACCCACTAGCGGGTACAATGAGCAGTTCTTC. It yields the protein CASRPTSGYNEQFF.

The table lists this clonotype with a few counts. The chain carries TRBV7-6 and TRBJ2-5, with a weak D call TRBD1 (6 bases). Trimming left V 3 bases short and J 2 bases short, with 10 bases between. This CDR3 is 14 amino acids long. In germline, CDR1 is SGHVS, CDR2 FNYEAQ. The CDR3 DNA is TGTGCCAGCAGCTTGGGGGCAGAGCAAGAGACCCAGTACTTC. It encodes CASSLGAEQETQYF.